Detailed here is one T cell receptor beta chain. What antigen it recognizes has not been identified. Per-base quality was not reported, and no clone a single base away is much larger than it. The data were obtained in a study of blood T cell repertoires in COVID-19 (dated by TCRdb to the early 2020s). Context from the whole study: Samples covering the acute and convalescent phases of COVID-19 were provided by collaborators in the United States, Italy and Spain. Subjects who had been exposed to COVID-19, were actively infected with it, or had recovered from it provided the deeply sampled blood TCRbeta repertoires that made up the dataset. A freely available public database, intended as a resource for researchers studying the immune response to SARS-CoV-2, is where the repertoires were released. The samples were drawn from two sources: the first 160 participants of the ongoing ImmuneRACE study, and 950 to 1,500 subjects contributed by 6 global collaborators. Nearly every sample came with metadata listing a de-identified subject ID, COVID-19 status, age in years and sex. HLA class I and class II types, where available, came from metadata supplied by the sample provider rather than from assay-based typing. The prospective study material was composed of cDNA or gDNA derived from T cells, B-cell-depleted T cells, or PBMCs. Paper-wide results and their limitations: How much clinical and demographic metadata was included differed by source and by participant, and the metadata was provided uncurated.

Whole blood was collected in K2EDTA tubes by collaborating institutions according to the institutions' own protocols. For TCRbeta analysis, collaborator samples were shipped as frozen whole blood, as isolated PBMCs, or as DNA extracted from either sample type. The immunoSEQ Assay, a bias-controlled multiplex PCR, was used to amplify TCRbeta CDR3 regions from genomic DNA. On the study's bioinformatics: The number of nucleated cells in each sample was estimated from the amplification of reference gene primers within the assay. To quantify the absolute abundance of each unique TCRbeta CDR3 rearrangement, sequence reads were collapsed and filtered. For each sample, productive Simpson clonality was calculated as the square root of Simpson's diversity index across productive rearrangements. TCRdb provides this immuneACCESS table in a form limited to in-frame rearrangements. Some clones are lacking; in checked studies, under half of them reflect an unresolved V gene, and why the rest are absent is not known. V and J calls and clone size follow that table, whereas D and trimming were derived from the DNA. Within this sample are under 85,000 clones, with 80% to 85% of them counted one time only. Roughly 4% of the sample goes to the ten largest clones.

Per the germline V gene, KGHSH is the CDR1 and LQKENI is the CDR2. The CDR3, cysteine through phenylalanine, is 15 amino acids long. Here the CDR3 DNA is all that survives: 45 bases in frame from base 1. V loses 0 bases, J loses 3 bases, and the germline ends lie 12 bases apart. Source material: peripheral blood. This sequence was found in a man over 45 with acute or convalescent COVID-19. The chain was built from TRBV18 and TRBJ2-7; a tentative D match to TRBD1 spans 6 bases. CDR3 sequence: CASSPPIQGGYEQYF. The nucleotide sequence is given as TGTGCCAGCTCACCACCGATACAGGGTGGCTACGAGCAGTACTTC.